The source of this TCR beta chain is a study of blood T cell repertoires in COVID-19 (dated by TCRdb to 2020 to 2021). About the full investigation: The collaborator samples originated in the United States, Italy and Spain and spanned the acute and convalescent phases of COVID-19. The prospective study material was composed of cDNA or gDNA derived from T cells, B-cell-depleted T cells, or PBMCs. Deeply sampled blood TCRbeta repertoires from subjects exposed to, actively infected with, or recovered from COVID-19 were included in the dataset. The repertoires were released in a freely available public database meant as a resource for research on the immune response to SARS-CoV-2. Samples came from the ongoing ImmuneRACE study (first 160 participants) plus 1,254 subjects from 6 global collaborators. The sample metadata nearly always contained a de-identified subject ID, COVID-19 status, age in years and sex. Where available, HLA class I and class II types were obtained from metadata supplied by the sample provider rather than from assay-based typing.

TCRbeta CDR3 regions were amplified from genomic DNA by means of the immunoSEQ Assay, a bias-controlled multiplex PCR. The original methods were these. Within the assay, amplification of reference gene primers was used to estimate how many nucleated cells each sample contained. Sequence reads were collapsed and filtered to measure the absolute abundance of every unique TCRbeta CDR3 rearrangement. For each sample, productive Simpson clonality was calculated as the square root of Simpson's diversity index across productive rearrangements. TCRdb carries this immuneACCESS record with in-frame sequences only. Its versions omit some clonotypes, under half of them owing to an unresolved V gene in the studies checked, with the rest unexplained. That table furnishes V, J and clone size, whereas the DNA furnished D and trimming. For this sample there are some 250,000 clones; approximately 88% appear just once. The ten largest clones capture about 0.65% of the sample.

On this clone itself: This receptor's antigen is unknown. No much larger clone exists at a distance of one base, and base qualities are not known.

Whole blood was collected in K2EDTA tubes by collaborating institutions according to the institutions' own protocols. For TCRbeta analysis, collaborators shipped samples as frozen whole blood, isolated PBMCs, or DNA extracted from either of those sample types. The investigation overall reported the following: The quantity of clinical and demographic metadata differed by source and by participant and was supplied without curation.

V ends up 5 bases short and J 5 bases short, with an unmatched junction base count of 12. As encoded in the germline V gene, CDR1 is SGHVS while CDR2 is FQNEAQ. There are 15 amino acids in the CDR3, from cysteine to phenylalanine inclusive. The read is trimmed to its CDR3 DNA, 45 bases read in frame from base 1. This sequence uses TRBV7-8 and TRBJ2-7, and TRBD2 aligns with 7 junction nucleotides. Input material: peripheral blood. This clonotype originated in a human donor in a cohort sampled during active COVID-19. The CDR3 protein: CASSPPLREQHEQYF. In nucleotide form, the sequence is TGTGCCAGCAGCCCCCCCCTGCGGGAGCAACACGAGCAGTACTTC.